The 9 T cell receptor beta chains given below trace back to one sample, sequenced in a study of T cell clonality in common variable immunodeficiency. TCRdb's copy holds only in-frame clones and misses some; the assay was immunoSEQ multiplex PCR. This sample has tens of thousands of clones, each found more than once. What was sequenced was peripheral blood mononuclear cells. The receptors stem from a person aged 18-70 years in good health.

This clone was seen more than once but under ten times. The missing CDR3 end, 3 residues past where the read stops, is filled in from the germline J gene. The chain combines TRBV29-1 with TRBJ1-3, with D hard to call. Germline V gives CDR1 SQVTM, CDR2 ANQGSEA. The CDR3 is 13 residues long. V was clipped by 7 bases and J by 0 bases, with 10 bases between them. CDR3: CSALGSSGNTIYF. The CDR3 DNA, read in part, is TGCAGCGCACTAGGGAGCTCTGGAAACACC.

In its sample, this clone was seen many times. The CDR3 protein is CSVGGPGQQSTDTQYF. Partial CDR3 DNA: TGCAGCGTTGGGGGACCGGGACAGCAAAGCACAGATACG. The gene calls are TRBV29-1 and TRBJ2-3; 7 positions match TRBD1. The read stops 3 residues short of the end of the CDR3; the missing end is completed from the germline J gene. J lost 0 bases, V lost 4 bases, and 10 bases had no gene match. The germline V gene encodes CDR1 SQVTM and CDR2 ANQGSEA. This CDR3 spans 16 amino acids.

This clone was detected ten times or more. Read data end 3 residues before the CDR3 end; the end is taken from the germline J gene. The J gene is TRBJ2-2, the V gene TRBV6-4; possible D gene TRBD2, 5 bases. The CDR3 loop spans 16 amino acids. From germline, CDR1 is MRHNA and CDR2 SNTAGT. V was cut by 0 bases and J by 5 bases, with 13 bases left in between. CDR3 DNA, as far as it was read: TGTGCCAGCAGTGACTCGAGTCTTAGGACTACCGGGGAG. It specifies CASSDSSLRTTGE. Given in full, the CDR3 is CASSDSSLRTTGELFF.

This clone came up many times. The read terminates 3 residues before the CDR3 end, so the remaining end is supplied by the germline J gene. The chain recombines TRBV19 with TRBJ1-5, with D tentatively TRBD1 (5 bases). Germline assignment: CDR1 LNHDA and CDR2 SQIVND (reference sequence). The CDR3 is 15 amino acids. V was pared by 5 bases and J by 0 bases, with 11 bases between. CDR3 bases read: TGTGCCAGTAGTTTGACAGCCCATAGCAATCAGCCC. It encodes CASSLTAHSNQP. The CDR3 reads in full as CASSLTAHSNQPQHF.

In this sample, this clone turned up many times. The CDR3 reads CSVVSGLLEAFF. The covered CDR3 bases are TGCAGCGTTGTGTCAGGACTCCTTGAA. V and J are TRBV29-1 and TRBJ1-1; D is ambiguous. The read stops 3 residues short of the end of the CDR3; the missing end is completed from the germline J gene. The germline V gene has CDR1 SQVTM and CDR2 ANQGSEA. This CDR3 has 12 residues. Trimming removed 4 bases from V and 7 bases from J, with 13 bases in between.

This clone has ten or more counts. The missing CDR3 end, 3 residues past where the read stops, is filled in from the germline J gene. The J gene is TRBJ2-5, the V gene TRBV20-1; D is unclear. V lost 3 bases to trimming and J lost 6 bases, with 5 bases between them. Germline lookup yields CDR1 DFQATT and CDR2 SNEGSKA (reference sequence). This CDR3 spans 10 amino acids. The sequenced CDR3 bases are TGCAGTGCTAGTTGGCAGACC. It translates to CSASWQT. The CDR3 as a whole reads CSASWQTQYF.

This clone was recorded many times. Read sequence stops 3 residues before the CDR3 end, and the germline J gene provides the missing end. This chain links TRBV11-2 with TRBJ1-1; D not resolved. V was shortened by 1 base and J by 3 bases, with 6 bases between the two germline ends. CDR1 is SGHAT and CDR2 is FQNNGV in the germline V gene. The CDR3 covers 13 residues. This chain's CDR3 is CASSLVSDTEAFF. The sequenced part of the CDR3 DNA is TGTGCCAGCAGCTTAGTCTCGGACACTGAA.

This clone was found many times. The CDR3 end is not reached by the read, which stops 3 residues before it; the germline J gene fills it in. The chain couples TRBV7-2 to TRBJ1-2, with D possibly matching TRBD1 (5 bases). The CDR3 extends over 14 amino acids. Germline V gene lookup returns CDR1 SGHTA and CDR2 FQGNSA. The CDR3: CASSSIDSLLGYTF. The CDR3 DNA, read in part, is TGTGCCAGCAGCTCAATCGACAGCCTGTTGGGC. Supplemented by reference TRBV7-2 and TRBJ1-2, the full variable domain reads GAGVSQSPSNKVTEKGKDVELRCDPISGHTALYWYRQSLGQGLEFLIYFQGNSAPDKSGLPSDRFSAERTGGSVSTLTIQRTQQEDSAVYLCASSSIDSLLGYTFGSGTRLTVV.

The sample holds many counts of this clone. The read stops 3 residues short of the end of the CDR3; the missing end is completed from the germline J gene. V and J are TRBV2 and TRBJ2-7; tentative D call: TRBD1 (7 bases). CDR1 and CDR2 from the germline V gene are SNHLY and FYNNEI. This CDR3 comprises 15 residues. V lost 6 bases and J 2 bases, leaving 17 bases between the germline ends. The DNA read from the CDR3 is TGTGCCAGCAGAGTGGGCGGGACAGTGGCCTACGAG. Its protein product is CASRVGGTVAYE. The full CDR3 sequence reads CASRVGGTVAYEQYF. The whole variable domain, filled in from reference TRBV2 and TRBJ2-7, reads EPEVTQTPSHQVTQMGQEVILRCVPISNHLYFYWYRQILGQKVEFLVSFYNNEISEKSEIFDDQFSVERPDGSNFTLKIRSTKLEDSAMYFCASRVGGTVAYEQYFGPGTRLTVT.